The 29 T cell receptor beta chains below were found in one sample sequenced in a study of cytomegalovirus exposure and HLA in healthy donors. The study ran its PCR with 60 Vbeta and 13 Jbeta primers. The method was immunoSEQ multiplex PCR; TCRdb's version includes in-frame clones alone and lacks a portion of them. The profile shows about 150,000 clones, 73% of them singletons. The sequencing input was PBMCs. Source of these receptors: a woman aged 18-35 years in good health and CMV-seropositive.

The CDR3 here is CASSPGTSGSYEQYF. The CDR3 DNA sequence: TGTGCCAGCAGCCCGGGGACTAGCGGGAGCTACGAGCAGTACTTC. This chain uses TRBV14 with TRBJ2-7; 14 nucleotides align to TRBD2. This CDR3 has 15 amino acids. In germline, CDR1 is SGHDN, CDR2 FVKESK. V lost 4 bases to trimming and J lost 3 bases; unmatched junction nucleotides: 2.

The chain employs TRBV25-1 and TRBJ2-1, with 7 bases identical to TRBD2. The CDR3 spans 17 residues. Germline V gene sequence: CDR1 MGHDK, CDR2 SYGVNS. Trimming at V came to 1 base and at J to 3 bases, leaving 9 bases not matched to a gene. The CDR3 loop is CASSESRGEQVYNEQFF. Written as DNA, the CDR3 is TGTGCCAGCAGTGAATCTCGGGGGGAGCAGGTCTACAATGAGCAGTTCTTC. Complete variable domain (other parts from reference TRBV25-1 and TRBJ2-1): EADIYQTPRYLVIGTGKKITLECSQTMGHDKMYWYQQDPGMELHLIHYSYGVNSTEKGDLSSESTVSRIRTEHFPLTLESARPSHTSQYLCASSESRGEQVYNEQFFGPGTRLTVL.

The chain uses TRBV5-5 and TRBJ1-1; D is possibly TRBD1 (5 bases). Germline lookup yields CDR1 SGHKS and CDR2 YYEKEE (reference sequence). V was trimmed by 3 bases and J by 6 bases, leaving 24 bases between them. CDR3 length: 17 amino acids. The CDR3 DNA reads as TGTGCCAGCAGCTCCTATCGTGGGGGGAGTAATGGCGCTGAAGCTTTCTTT. It codes for CASSSYRGGSNGAEAFF.

The chain combines TRBV30 with TRBJ1-4; 9 bases map to TRBD1. Germline values: CDR1 GTSNPN, CDR2 SVGIG (reference sequence). The CDR3 extends over 15 amino acids. Germline trimming cut 2 bases from V and 8 bases from J; bases unmatched to any gene: 9. The CDR3 reads CAWSSPGQGIEKLFF. Written as DNA, the CDR3 is TGTGCCTGGAGTTCGCCGGGACAGGGTATAGAAAAACTGTTTTTT. Full variable domain (remainder filled in from reference TRBV30 and TRBJ1-4): SQTIHQWPATLVQPVGSPLSLECTVEGTSNPNLYWYRQAAGRGLQLLFYSVGIGQISSEVPQNLSASRPQDRQFILSSKKLLLSDSGFYLCAWSSPGQGIEKLFFGSGTQLSVL.

Of note for this clone: Other DNA sequences in this specimen translate into the identical CDR3. This chain links TRBV5-1 with TRBJ1-5; 7 bases are a match to TRBD1. Per the germline V gene, CDR1 is SGHRS and CDR2 is YFSETQ. V lost 0 bases, J lost 1 base, and 1 base stayed unmatched. This CDR3 has 15 residues. The CDR3, as DNA: TGCGCCAGCAGCTTGGACAGGGGAAGCAATCAGCCCCAGCATTTT. Translating it yields CASSLDRGSNQPQHF.

The chain uses TRBV5-4 and TRBJ1-1; 9 bases fit TRBD1. The ends lost 4 bases at V and 1 base at J; junction bases unmatched: 8. The CDR3 runs to 16 residues. Germline CDR1 is SGHNT and CDR2 is YYREEE (reference sequence). CDR3 sequence reads: CASSQETGGGNTEAFF. CDR3 DNA sequence: TGTGCCAGCAGCCAAGAGACAGGGGGTGGGAACACTGAAGCTTTCTTT.

This chain joins TRBV4-1 and TRBJ2-5, with 9 bases matching TRBD2. CDR3 size: 15 residues. V trimming: 4 bases; J trimming: 5 bases; junction bases outside the gene matches: 8. From germline, CDR1 is MGHRA and CDR2 YSYEKL. The chain's CDR3 is CASSRLAGVGETQYF. CDR3 DNA sequence: TGCGCCAGCAGCCGATTAGCGGGGGTGGGGGAGACCCAGTACTTC.

The chain combines TRBV6-6 with TRBJ1-2; TRBD1 agrees at 9 bases. The CDR3 is made up of 16 amino acids. V shed 2 bases and J 5 bases; nucleotides not matched to a gene: 9. Germline V gene data show CDR1 as MNHNY and CDR2 as SVGAGI (reference sequence). Here the CDR3 DNA reads TGTGCCAGCAGTTACAGACAGACCGGGACAGGGTATGGCTACACCTTC. Residues: CASSYRQTGTGYGYTF.

V is TRBV30 and J is TRBJ1-2; the match to TRBD1 covers 7 bases. Germline loops: CDR1 GTSNPN, CDR2 SVGIG (reference sequence). The CDR3 extends over 14 amino acids. V lost 2 bases to trimming and J lost 10 bases; unmatched junction nucleotides: 13. The CDR3 is CAWSPRGRGSAYTF. The CDR3 DNA is TGTGCCTGGAGTCCCCGGGGCAGGGGGAGTGCCTACACCTTC.

The chain links TRBV29-1 to TRBJ1-2; unclear D gene. Trimming shortened V by 1 base and J by 2 bases, and 11 bases separated the two germline ends. Germline CDR1 SQVTM, CDR2 ANQGSEA. The CDR3 contains 14 residues. The CDR3: CSVEGSDTNYGYTF. The CDR3 nucleotides read TGCAGCGTTGAAGGGTCTGACACCAACTATGGCTACACCTTC.

This chain connects TRBV4-3 to TRBJ2-3; D call uncertain. Germline CDR1 reads LGHNA; CDR2 reads YSLEER. The CDR3 runs 13 residues. Trimming cost V 2 bases and J 2 bases, with 5 bases left between them. DNA for the CDR3: TGCGCCAGCAGCCAACAGATCACAGATACGCAGTATTTT. Encoded protein: CASSQQITDTQYF.

V usage is TRBV4-1 and J usage is TRBJ1-6; 8 nucleotides match TRBD1. The CDR3 sequence is 17 residues long. V lost 0 bases, J lost 7 bases, and 8 bases stayed unmatched. Germline V lookup: CDR1 MGHRA, CDR2 YSYEKL. CDR3 region: CASSQDTQGVRNSPLHF. CDR3 in DNA: TGCGCCAGCAGCCAAGATACACAGGGGGTTCGAAATTCACCCCTCCACTTT.

This clone was detected only a few times. V and J are TRBV5-6 and TRBJ2-5; TRBD2 agrees at 13 bases. CDR1 and CDR2 (germline): SGHDT, YYEEEE. The CDR3 length is 16 residues. After removal of 3 bases from V and 3 bases from J, the junction contained 5 bases not matched to a gene. This CDR3 reads CASSWGGLAGEETQYF. CDR3 DNA: TGTGCCAGCAGCTGGGGTGGACTAGCGGGGGAAGAGACCCAGTACTTC.

CDR3 sequence reads: CASSQGLAAQETQYF. CDR3 sequence (DNA): TGCGCCAGCAGCCAAGGACTAGCGGCACAAGAGACCCAGTACTTC. This sequence joins TRBV4-1 and TRBJ2-5, with TRBD2 matching over 9 bases. CDR3 length: 15 residues. The junction had 2 bases not matched to a gene; V was cut back by 1 base and J by 2 bases. Germline V gives CDR1 MGHRA, CDR2 YSYEKL.

V usage is TRBV4-3 and J usage is TRBJ1-1; D is perhaps TRBD1 (5 bases). This CDR3 region has 16 residues. V shed 1 base and J shed 2 bases, with 14 bases lying between them. The V gene's germline CDR1 is LGHNA and CDR2 YSLEER. The CDR3: CASSQARQFRNTEAFF. CDR3 DNA sequence: TGCGCCAGCAGCCAAGCCCGACAGTTTAGAAACACTGAAGCTTTCTTT.

This clone has just one count. V and J are TRBV12-5 and TRBJ2-5; D is possibly TRBD1 (6 bases). The assigned J gene may be wrong: the sequence end matches TRBJ2-7 better. There are 13 residues in the CDR3. CDR1 is LGHNT, CDR2 FRNRAP, per germline. The CDR3 spells CASGQGSSYEQYF. DNA of the CDR3: TGTGCTAGTGGGCAGGGGAGCTCTTACGAGCAGTACTTC.

The chain has TRBV27 and TRBJ2-2; tentatively, D is TRBD2 (6 bases). Germline CDR1 is MNHEY and CDR2 is SMNVEV (reference sequence). The CDR3 spans 15 residues. V was pared by 5 bases and J by 6 bases, with 16 bases between. CDR3 loop: CASSVRAWGAGELFF. The CDR3 DNA is TGTGCCAGCAGTGTCCGGGCATGGGGGGCCGGGGAGCTGTTTTTT.

The rearrangement links TRBV7-9 to TRBJ2-4; 7 bases agree with TRBD2. With 4 bases clipped from V and 6 bases from J, the junction kept 6 bases outside the gene matches. The CDR3 runs 14 residues. Germline values: CDR1 SEHNR, CDR2 FQNEAQ (reference sequence). In nucleotides, the CDR3 is TGTGCCAGCAGCTCTAGCGGCGAGACAAACATTCAGTACTTC. Encoded protein: CASSSSGETNIQYF.

This clone has just a few counts. J is TRBJ2-7 and V is TRBV19, with 10 bases aligning to TRBD2. The junction had 9 bases not matched to a gene; V was cut back by 11 bases and J by 5 bases. The CDR3 is 13 amino acids. Germline V lookup: CDR1 LNHDA, CDR2 SQIVND (reference sequence). The CDR3 coding sequence is TGTGCCGTAGGCGCCCTAGCGGGGGACGAGCAGTACTTC. Amino acids: CAVGALAGDEQYF.

This clone was seen a few times. The rearrangement uses TRBV7-2 and TRBJ1-1, with 7 bases that match TRBD1. Germline CDR1 and CDR2: SGHTA and FQGNSA. This CDR3 region has 12 residues. Germline trimming cut 6 bases from V and 11 bases from J; bases unmatched to any gene: 9. CDR3 coding DNA: TGTGCCAGCAGTGATCAGGGGGGCGGGGCTTTCTTT. Translating it yields CASSDQGGGAFF.

V and J are TRBV11-2 and TRBJ1-4; tentatively, D is TRBD1 (5 bases). CDR3 length: 15 amino acids. Germline CDR1 reads SGHAT; CDR2 reads FQNNGV. Deletions cut 4 bases from V and 7 bases from J, with 16 bases between. CDR3 residues: CASSSSGGGGEKLFF. CDR3 in DNA: TGTGCCAGCAGCTCCAGTGGGGGGGGTGGTGAAAAACTGTTTTTT.

About this clone: At one end, the junction sequence differs from germline, possibly due to a read error. V gene TRBV7-9 combines with J gene TRBJ2-7; tentative D call: TRBD2 (6 bases). CDR1 is SEHNR and CDR2 is FQNEAQ in the germline V gene (reference sequence). The CDR3 extends over 14 amino acids. CDR3 sequence (DNA): TGTTCCAGCAGCCGGGACTCCGCCCACTACGAGCAGTACTTC. Residues: CSSSRDSAHYEQYF.

This sequence joins TRBV13 and TRBJ1-6; possibly TRBD1 for D (5 bases). This CDR3 has 13 amino acids. Trimming cost V 4 bases and J 9 bases, with 10 bases left between them. CDR1 is PRHDT and CDR2 is FYEKMQ in the germline V gene (reference sequence). This CDR3 reads CASSWGTSSPLHF. In DNA, the CDR3 is TGTGCCAGCAGCTGGGGGACTAGTTCACCCCTCCACTTT.

This chain links TRBV5-6 with TRBJ2-7; 8 nucleotides agree with TRBD1. Germline CDR1 SGHDT, CDR2 YYEEEE. The CDR3 runs to 14 residues. Trimming removed 3 bases from V and 4 bases from J; junction bases left unmatched: 6. CDR3 nucleotide sequence: TGTGCCAGCAGCTCCGGGACAGGCCAATACGAGCAGTACTTC. Its translation is CASSSGTGQYEQYF. The full variable domain, its missing parts supplied by reference TRBV5-6 and TRBJ2-7, is DAGVTQSPTHLIKTRGQQVTLRCSPKSGHDTVSWYQQALGQGPQFIFQYYEEEERQRGNFPDRFSGHQFPNYSSELNVNALLLGDSALYLCASSSGTGQYEQYFGPGTRLTVT.

The rearrangement links TRBV6-5 to TRBJ1-6; D unresolved. V lost 6 bases, J lost 7 bases, and 13 bases lay in between. Germline V gene data show CDR1 as MNHEY and CDR2 as SVGAGI. CDR3 length: 14 residues. The CDR3 loop is CASSLGKGNSPLHF. As DNA, the CDR3 is TGTGCCAGCAGCCTCGGGAAAGGAAATTCACCCCTCCACTTT.

The chain joins TRBV10-3 to TRBJ1-2, with 11 bases aligning to TRBD1. After removal of 0 bases from V and 6 bases from J, the junction contained 3 bases not matched to a gene. The CDR3 totals 15 residues. From germline, CDR1 is ENHRY and CDR2 SYGVKD. Written as DNA, the CDR3 is TGTGCCATCAGTGAGTCCTGGACAGGGGGCGATGGCTACACCTTC. Its protein is CAISESWTGGDGYTF.

V is TRBV11-2 and J is TRBJ2-1; 8 bases map to TRBD1. The CDR3 covers 18 residues. With V trimmed by 5 bases and J by 0 bases, 12 bases remained unmatched. CDR1 and CDR2 from the germline V gene are SGHAT and FQNNGV. CDR3 region: CASSSNSGGRSSYNEQFF. In DNA form, the CDR3 reads TGTGCCAGCAGCAGTAACTCAGGGGGCCGGAGCTCCTACAATGAGCAGTTCTTC.

The sample holds one count of this clone. The chain links TRBV5-1 to TRBJ1-4; 7 nucleotides agree with TRBD1. The CDR3 runs to 19 residues. After removal of 3 bases from V and 4 bases from J, the junction contained 18 bases not matched to a gene. In germline, CDR1 is SGHRS, CDR2 YFSETQ. In DNA, the CDR3 is TGCGCCAGCAGCTCAGCCGGTTTAGGGGGCCCCAGGGGTAATGAAAAACTGTTTTTT. It is translated as CASSSAGLGGPRGNEKLFF.

This clone turned up a few times. The chain joins TRBV6-1 to TRBJ1-1; possible D gene TRBD1, 6 bases. The CDR3 is made up of 15 amino acids. Per the germline V gene, CDR1 is MNHNS and CDR2 is SASEGT. With 2 bases removed from V and 0 bases from J, the gap between germline ends came to 10 bases. Here the CDR3 DNA reads TGTGCCAGCAGTGAACACAGGGCTCTGAACACTGAAGCTTTCTTT. The encoded protein is CASSEHRALNTEAFF.